These 28 T cell receptor beta chains share one sample of origin, sequenced in a study of T cell repertoires in cytomegalovirus infection. TCRdb fed the reads into MiXCR, producing one record per CDR3 protein. The sample records roughly 150,000 distinct CDR3 sequences, about 15% being singletons. Sequenced input: CD8+ T cells from PBMCs. Receptor source: a human donor in good health (CMV status not recorded). Some clones in this sample may be carry-over from other donors' samples.

Ten or more counts support this clonotype. The chain has TRBV7-2 and TRBJ2-3; D may match TRBD1 or TRBD2 (5 bases each). The CDR3 extends over 16 amino acids. Trimming cost V 5 bases and J 0 bases, with 15 bases left between them. Germline lookup yields CDR1 SGHTA and CDR2 FQGNSA. CDR3 DNA sequence: TGTGCCAGCAGCCCTCGGGGCTTCGCTAGCACAGATACGCAGTATTTT. It codes for CASSPRGFASTDTQYF.

This clonotype was found a few times. The V and J genes are TRBV7-2 and TRBJ2-5; TRBD2 might be the D (6 bases). The CDR3 is 14 amino acids. V shed 5 bases and J shed 5 bases, with 15 bases lying between them. The germline CDR1 and CDR2 sequences are SGHTA and FQGNSA. CDR3 region: CASSPDGAGETQYF. CDR3 coding DNA: TGTGCCAGCAGCCCCGACGGGGCGGGGGAGACCCAGTACTTC.

This clonotype was detected a few times. CDR3 in amino acids: CASSSTSTSGRTPYTDTQYF. The CDR3 DNA reads as TGTGCCAGCAGTTCAACAAGCACTAGCGGGAGGACCCCTTACACAGATACGCAGTATTTT. The chain has TRBV6-5 and TRBJ2-3; 12 bases are shared with TRBD2. The CDR3 loop spans 20 amino acids. The V gene's germline CDR1 is MNHEY and CDR2 SVGAGI. V shed 4 bases and J 2 bases; nucleotides not matched to a gene: 16.

The chain recombines TRBV7-2 with TRBJ2-7; no firm D call. Germline CDR1 reads SGHTA; CDR2 reads FQGNSA. V was clipped by 5 bases and J by 0 bases, with 8 bases between them. The CDR3 covers 13 residues. CDR3: CASSPLSSYEQYF. The DNA of the CDR3 is TGTGCCAGCAGCCCTCTAAGCTCCTACGAGCAGTACTTC.

This sequence joins TRBV15 and TRBJ1-1; possible D gene TRBD1, 5 bases. This CDR3 region has 12 residues. Germline V gives CDR1 LNHNV, CDR2 YYDKDF (reference sequence). Trimming removed 6 bases from V and 5 bases from J, with 10 bases in between. CDR3 region: CATRWGSTEAFF. CDR3 in DNA: TGTGCCACCAGATGGGGGTCGACTGAAGCTTTCTTT.

J is TRBJ2-5 and V is TRBV7-9; weak D call: TRBD2 (6 bases). The ends were cut back, 3 bases at V and 4 bases at J, with 18 bases in the middle. Germline CDR1 reads SEHNR; CDR2 reads FQNEAQ (reference sequence). This CDR3 comprises 16 residues. Here the CDR3 DNA reads TGTGCCAGCAGCTTGACCCGGGACCCGGAGGGAGAGACCCAGTACTTC. It encodes CASSLTRDPEGETQYF.

The chain is built from TRBV7-9 and TRBJ2-1; D is undetermined. Looked up from germline, CDR1 is SEHNR and CDR2 is FQNEAQ (reference sequence). This CDR3 spans 15 amino acids. V was trimmed by 7 bases and J by 0 bases, leaving 13 bases between them. The CDR3 loop reads CASIPAPSSYNEQFF. CDR3 bases: TGTGCCAGCATACCAGCGCCTAGCTCCTACAATGAGCAGTTCTTC.

The J gene is TRBJ2-1, the V gene TRBV11-2, with TRBD2 matching 9 bases. The ends lost 0 bases at V and 0 bases at J; junction bases unmatched: 9. This CDR3 has 19 residues. Germline V gives CDR1 SGHAT, CDR2 FQNNGV. CDR3 bases: TGTGCCAGCAGCTTAGAGGGGAGGCTAGCGGGACTCTCCTACAATGAGCAGTTCTTC. It specifies CASSLEGRLAGLSYNEQFF. Together with reference TRBV11-2 and TRBJ2-1, the CDR3 gives the full variable domain: EAGVAQSPRYKIIEKRQSVAFWCNPISGHATLYWYQQILGQGPKLLIQFQNNGVVDDSQLPKDRFSAERLKGVDSTLKIQPAKLEDSAVYLCASSLEGRLAGLSYNEQFFGPGTRLTVL.

V and J are TRBV7-6 and TRBJ2-7; 11 bases are shared with TRBD2. Germline V CDR1 and CDR2: SGHVS, FNYEAQ. CDR3 length equals 16 residues. V gave up 2 bases and J gave up 2 bases; unmatched junction bases: 5. The CDR3 loop reads CASSLFLAGGTYEQYF. CDR3 DNA: TGTGCCAGCAGCTTATTCCTAGCGGGAGGAACCTACGAGCAGTACTTC. Looking up the rest from reference TRBV7-6 and TRBJ2-7 gives the full variable domain: GAGVSQSPRYKVTKRGQDVALRCDPISGHVSLYWYRQALGQGPEFLTYFNYEAQQDKSGLPNDRFSAERPEGSISTLTIQRTEQRDSAMYRCASSLFLAGGTYEQYFGPGTRLTVT.

This sequence joins TRBV4-1 and TRBJ2-1, with D unclear. The CDR3 has 12 residues. Germline-derived CDR1 and CDR2 are MGHRA and YSYEKL. Trimming removed 0 bases at V and 9 bases at J, with 6 bases between. DNA for the CDR3: TGCGCCAGCAGCCAAGATTGGGGTGAGCAGTTCTTC. This encodes CASSQDWGEQFF.

This chain connects TRBV29-1 to TRBJ2-7; D unresolved. Germline V gene data show CDR1 as SQVTM and CDR2 as ANQGSEA. The CDR3 extends over 11 amino acids. The V and J ends lost 3 bases and 4 bases respectively, with 7 bases between them. The CDR3 coding sequence is TGCAGCGTTGATCTGGGTTACGAGCAGTACTTC. Translated, it gives CSVDLGYEQYF.

This clonotype was recorded many times. This chain connects TRBV7-2 to TRBJ1-6, with D tentatively TRBD1 (5 bases). CDR3 size: 15 residues. V was cut by 3 bases and J by 7 bases, with 13 bases left in between. Per germline, CDR1 SGHTA and CDR2 FQGNSA. As DNA, the CDR3 is TGTGCCAGCAGCTTCAGGGCGACCCCAAATTCACCCCTCCACTTT. Its protein product is CASSFRATPNSPLHF. The full variable domain, with the rest looked up from reference TRBV7-2 and TRBJ1-6, is GAGVSQSPSNKVTEKGKDVELRCDPISGHTALYWYRQSLGQGLEFLIYFQGNSAPDKSGLPSDRFSAERTGGSVSTLTIQRTQQEDSAVYLCASSFRATPNSPLHFGNGTRLTVT.

The gene calls are TRBV19 and TRBJ2-1; the D gene could be TRBD1 or TRBD2 (6 bases each). Germline CDR1 LNHDA, CDR2 SQIVND (reference sequence). With 6 bases removed from V and 10 bases from J, the gap between germline ends came to 13 bases. The CDR3 is made up of 12 amino acids. The CDR3 sequence is CASRGGPTEQFF. Written as DNA, the CDR3 is TGTGCCAGTAGAGGGGGGCCGACAGAGCAGTTCTTC.

This clonotype was recorded a few times. The chain carries TRBV11-2 and TRBJ2-3; D assignment may be TRBD1 or TRBD2 (7 bases each). V was clipped by 6 bases and J by 2 bases, with 12 bases between them. Looked up from germline, CDR1 is SGHAT and CDR2 is FQNNGV. CDR3 length: 14 residues. The CDR3 protein is CASSQGDYTDTQYF. CDR3 nucleotide sequence: TGTGCCAGCAGTCAGGGGGACTACACAGATACGCAGTATTTT.

This clonotype showed up just a few times. CDR3 sequence (DNA): TGTGCCAGCAGTACCGGGACTAGCGGTTTGAACTACGAGCAGTACTTC. Its protein product is CASSTGTSGLNYEQYF. This rearrangement joins TRBV28 to TRBJ2-7, with 11 bases that match TRBD2. The CDR3 spans 16 residues. Per the germline V gene, CDR1 is MDHEN and CDR2 is SYDVKM. J gave up 3 bases and V 5 bases, and 9 bases lay outside the gene matches.

This clonotype is medium-sized in the sample. This rearrangement joins TRBV7-9 to TRBJ1-1; D remains ambiguous. The CDR3 has 14 amino acids. Germline V gives CDR1 SEHNR, CDR2 FQNEAQ (reference sequence). V lost 5 bases, J lost 1 base, and 11 bases lay in between. This CDR3 reads CASSPPDKNTEAFF. In DNA form, the CDR3 reads TGTGCCAGCAGCCCCCCAGACAAGAACACTGAAGCTTTCTTT.

This clonotype has more than one count but fewer than ten. V is TRBV7-9 and J is TRBJ1-1; D is uncertain. Germline CDR1 reads SEHNR; CDR2 reads FQNEAQ (reference sequence). Between the trimmed V and J ends, which lost 4 bases and 3 bases, there was a span of 6 bases. The CDR3 runs to 12 residues. The CDR3 region is CASSSHYTEAFF. CDR3 sequence (DNA): TGTGCCAGCAGCTCCCACTACACTGAAGCTTTCTTT.

The chain has TRBV14 and TRBJ2-3; TRBD2 matches 7 bases. The CDR3 contains 14 residues. Germline CDR1 is SGHDN and CDR2 is FVKESK. Trimming removed 2 bases from V and 2 bases from J; junction bases left unmatched: 1. The CDR3 nucleotides are TGTGCCAGCAGCCAACTAGCGGACACAGATACGCAGTATTTT. This translates into CASSQLADTDTQYF. The variable domain in full, completed from reference TRBV14 and TRBJ2-3, reads EAGVTQFPSHSVIEKGQTVTLRCDPISGHDNLYWYRRVMGKEIKFLLHFVKESKQDESGMPNNRFLAERTGGTYSTLKVQPAELEDSGVYFCASSQLADTDTQYFGPGTRLTVL.

This clonotype was recorded many times. The J gene is TRBJ2-3, the V gene TRBV7-2; D is undetermined. The V end was cut by 2 bases, the J end by 4 bases, with 13 bases between. The CDR3 sequence is 15 residues long. CDR1 is SGHTA and CDR2 is FQGNSA in the germline V gene. CDR3 protein: CASSLTEALADTQYF. The DNA for the CDR3 is TGTGCCAGCAGCTTAACAGAAGCCTTGGCAGATACGCAGTATTTT.

This sequence joins TRBV20-1 and TRBJ2-7; 10 nucleotides match TRBD1. CDR1 and CDR2 from the germline V gene are DFQATT and SNEGSKA (reference sequence). This CDR3 is 14 amino acids long. V lost 4 bases, J lost 4 bases, and 7 bases stayed unmatched. As DNA, the CDR3 is TGCAGTGCTAACGACAGGGGGCAATCTTACGAGCAGTACTTC. It encodes CSANDRGQSYEQYF.

The gene calls are TRBV27 and TRBJ2-3; D not resolved. Germline-derived CDR1 and CDR2 are MNHEY and SMNVEV (reference sequence). The ends were cut back, 6 bases at V and 4 bases at J, with 14 bases in the middle. CDR3 length: 14 amino acids. This chain's CDR3 is CASSPLSNADTQYF. CDR3 nucleotides: TGTGCCAGCAGCCCCTTGAGTAATGCAGATACGCAGTATTTT.

The table lists this clonotype with a few counts. One end of the junction does not line up with germline, which may come from a read error. This rearrangement joins TRBV12-3 or TRBV12-4 to TRBJ2-7; D unresolved. This CDR3 comprises 12 residues. In nucleotides, the CDR3 is TGTGCCAGCAGTCCCTCCTCCTACGAGCGGTACTTC. This gives the protein CASSPSSYERYF.

This clonotype was detected a few times. Because the CDR3 is missing its conserved closing phenylalanine or tryptophan, this is likely a read error. The chain is built from TRBV12-3 or TRBV12-4 and TRBJ2-7; D might be TRBD1 (5 bases). V shed 3 bases and J shed 0 bases, with 6 bases lying between them. The CDR3 is made up of 13 amino acids. This CDR3 reads CASSFGHSYEQYL. The CDR3 DNA reads TGTGCCAGCAGTTTCGGACACTCCTACGAGCAGTACCTC.

The chain's CDR3 is CASSQELSGNYEQYF. The DNA of the CDR3 is TGCGCCAGCAGCCAAGAACTCAGCGGGAACTACGAGCAGTACTTC. The chain employs TRBV4-3 and TRBJ2-7, with 7 bases lining up with TRBD2. The V gene end was trimmed by 0 bases and the J gene end by 3 bases; junction bases not matched to a gene: 5. Germline lookup yields CDR1 LGHNA and CDR2 YSLEER. There are 15 residues in the CDR3.

This clonotype was found many times. The chain carries TRBV7-2 and TRBJ2-1, with D possibly matching TRBD2 (5 bases). V was trimmed by 2 bases and J by 1 base, leaving 9 bases between them. The CDR3 runs to 15 residues. Germline CDR1 and CDR2: SGHTA and FQGNSA. The CDR3 here is CASSLNGMSYNEQFF. CDR3 DNA sequence: TGTGCCAGCAGCTTAAACGGGATGTCCTACAATGAGCAGTTCTTC. The entire variable domain, with the rest obtained from reference TRBV7-2 and TRBJ2-1, is as follows: GAGVSQSPSNKVTEKGKDVELRCDPISGHTALYWYRQSLGQGLEFLIYFQGNSAPDKSGLPSDRFSAERTGGSVSTLTIQRTQQEDSAVYLCASSLNGMSYNEQFFGPGTRLTVL.

This CDR3 is CSVEVRDLEAFF. In DNA, the CDR3 is TGCAGCGTTGAAGTGCGAGACCTAGAAGCTTTCTTT. The chain recombines TRBV29-1 with TRBJ1-1; D uncertain. V was clipped by 1 base and J by 8 bases, with 11 bases between them. This CDR3 is 12 amino acids long. Germline CDR1 reads SQVTM; CDR2 reads ANQGSEA.

The CDR3 nucleotides read TGTGCCAGCAGCAGAGGGTCAGGAAGAGCCAAAAACATTCAGTACTTC. Protein: CASSRGSGRAKNIQYF. The chain employs TRBV7-3 and TRBJ2-4, with D tentatively TRBD2 (5 bases). Germline assignment: CDR1 SGHTA and CDR2 FQGTGA. Deletions cut 5 bases from V and 0 bases from J, with 14 bases between. CDR3 length: 16 amino acids.

This clonotype was detected only a few times. V usage is TRBV24-1 and J usage is TRBJ2-2; D is undetermined. The germline V and J ends were trimmed by 4 bases and 2 bases, with 7 bases remaining between them. CDR3 length: 14 amino acids. Germline lookup yields CDR1 KGHDR and CDR2 SFDVKD. CDR3 loop: CATSERRNTGELFF. CDR3 bases: TGTGCCACCAGTGAACGACGTAACACCGGGGAGCTGTTTTTT.